This T cell receptor beta chain was identified in a study of OX40 agonist ivuxolimab in advanced cancers. Collection of blood occurred at baseline, at cycle 4 day 1, and at cycle 7 day 1. The germline gives CDR1 MDHEN, CDR2 SYDVKM. The CDR3 has 12 residues. The V gene end was trimmed by 5 bases and the J gene end by 7 bases; junction bases not matched to a gene: 4. TCRdb's copy holds only in-frame clones and misses some; the assay was immunoSEQ multiplex PCR. The sample lists about 20,000 clones; about 70% were seen once. The input for sequencing was CD4+ or CD8+ T cells sorted from blood, taken in a trial of the OX40 agonist ivuxolimab. The sequence came from an adult with an advanced solid tumor such as melanoma, head and neck, liver or kidney cancer. V usage is TRBV28 and J usage is TRBJ2-7; 8 bases are shared with TRBD1. CDR3 DNA: TGTGCCAGCAGTGTAACAGGGGGAGAGCAGTACTTC. This sequence encodes CASSVTGGEQYF.